This note documents a single TCR beta chain sequence. The CDR3 runs to 11 residues. V lost 7 bases, J lost 8 bases, and 14 bases lay in between. CDR1 is GTSNPN, CDR2 SVGIG, per germline (reference sequence). With random hexamers, reverse transcription was performed on roughly 0.45 to 1 ug of RNA. TCRdb re-called the immunoSEQ multiplex PCR reads with MiXCR, one entry per CDR3 protein. The profile shows about 160,000 distinct CDR3 sequences, roughly 95% of them singletons. The sample is drawn from a study of CD8 T cells in Susac syndrome. The sequenced material came from CD4+ T cells from PBMCs. The V and J genes are TRBV30 and TRBJ1-2, with D uncertain. This clonotype was obtained from a human donor with multiple sclerosis. CDR3 amino acids: CASYRGYGYTF. Written as DNA, the CDR3 is TGTGCCTCCTATCGCGGTTACGGCTACACCTTC.